The table lists the clone carrying this T cell receptor (beta chain) with many counts. Its antigen is still unknown. These data belong to a study of cytomegalovirus exposure and HLA in healthy donors. With 60 Vbeta and 13 Jbeta primers, the PCR was carried out. Assay: immunoSEQ multiplex PCR; the TCRdb copy retains only in-frame clones and omits some. The table has approximately 110,000 clones, around four fifths seen once. Study-wide points: CMV antigen specificity of a few CMV-associated chains was confirmed in vitro. HLA-A and HLA-B allele assignments for most subjects were reportedly predicted accurately using TCR beta sequences. Cytomegalovirus-associated TCR beta chains were listed, numbering roughly 150.

V was clipped by 1 base and J by 7 bases; unmatched bases: 6. CDR3 length: 15 amino acids. The germline V gene has CDR1 SEHNR and CDR2 FQNEAQ (reference sequence). The source of this sequence is a middle-aged woman in good health and CMV-seronegative. The source material was PBMCs. This chain connects TRBV7-9 to TRBJ1-4; TRBD1 agrees at 7 bases. CDR3 amino acids: CASSLGGTGVEKLFF. The DNA for the CDR3 is TGTGCCAGCAGCTTAGGAGGTACAGGGGTTGAAAAACTGTTTTTT. The full variable domain, completed using reference TRBV7-9 and TRBJ1-4, is DTGVSQNPRHKITKRGQNVTFRCDPISEHNRLYWYRQTLGQGPEFLTYFQNEAQLEKSRLLSDRFSAERPKGSFSTLEIQRTEQGDSAMYLCASSLGGTGVEKLFFGSGTQLSVL.